The rows below give T cell receptor beta chains drawn from one sample of a study of identical twins. TCRdb re-called the 5' RACE reads with MiXCR, one entry per CDR3 protein. The sample lists around 490,000 distinct CDR3 sequences; roughly an eighth were seen once. The same specimen was also included in a second study, on yellow fever vaccine responses in identical twins.

Source material: CD4+ T cells sorted from blood. Receptors originate from a woman younger than 35 in good health. The conserved cysteine and the conserved F or W are not part of the CDR3 here. The D gene is left open where the match is weak.

CDR3 protein	D gene	V gene
AWSVMGRPSTDTQY	NA	TRBV30
SADPSGGRNTQY	TRBD2	TRBV20-1
ASSFGGTTGILGYT	NA	TRBV5-1
ASSSTAGETDTQY	TRBD2	TRBV5-1
ASSFLVAGGLKTQY	TRBD2	TRBV12-3/TRBV12-4
ASSDVGTSGYNEQF	TRBD2	TRBV2
SALPAAYEQF	NA	TRBV20-1
ASSYLGQGADTQY	TRBD1	TRBV6-5
ASKAREAPNTGELF	TRBD2	TRBV2
ASSPTRQGTDTQY	TRBD1	TRBV18
ASSFGRAGGVDTGELF	TRBD2	TRBV5-1
ASRSDKLGQLF	NA	TRBV5-6
ASSAPLVLYGNEQF	NA	TRBV7-2
ASRTTGADTQY	NA	TRBV18
SARDGVYNEQF	NA	TRBV20-1
ASSLERAADTQY	NA	TRBV5-1
CAGGPPGQGRTGELF	TRBD1	TRBV20-1
ASMDRQIEKLF	NA	TRBV3-1
ASSVVMLAGSGEQF	TRBD2	TRBV9
ASSVDREDYGYT	NA	TRBV9
ASTSPVETQY	NA	TRBV6-5
ASTFRDGYYEQY	NA	TRBV12-3/TRBV12-4
ASSFVGGSYNEQF	NA	TRBV12-3/TRBV12-4
ASMGQGRNEQF	TRBD1	TRBV12-3/TRBV12-4
ASSPSWSEQF	NA	TRBV7-2
ASSSIPIGTDTQY	NA	TRBV5-1
ASSLEKGYEQY	NA	TRBV5-1